This T cell receptor beta chain derives from a study of CD8+ T cells in alopecia areata (dated by TCRdb to about 2018). Background for the entire study: The treated patients, all with moderate-to-severe alopecia areata, were enrolled in an open-label pilot trial of oral tofacitinib given at 5 to 10 mg twice daily. Tofacitinib was administered for 6 to 18 months, and 6 months of follow-up off drug were then conducted to assess delayed response and recurrence. Disease severity in treated patients was measured with the SALT score, which quantifies the percentage of affected scalp surface area. To study T cell clonal expansion in alopecia areata, the researchers applied high-throughput TCRbeta sequencing to both the C3H/HeJ mouse model and human patients. Scalp tissue and sorted CD4+ and CD8+ peripheral blood T cells from patchy and totalis/universalis alopecia areata patients and from healthy controls were covered by human TCRbeta sequencing. Tofacitinib-treated patients had biopsies at baseline and at 4 and 24 weeks of treatment, with a later scalp biopsy in several patients. Scalp clonality was compared across normal scalp (n=4), patchy alopecia areata scalp (n=8), and alopecia totalis/universalis scalp (n=8). RNA came from the PAXgene miRNA kit for fixed scalp, the miRNeasy kit for PBMCs, and the RNeasy kit for mouse skin. TCRbeta CDR3 regions were amplified by immunoSEQ multiplex PCR with 35 Vbeta forward and 13 Jbeta reverse primers. Study-level results and caveats: Compared with normal scalp, lesional scalp, particularly in alopecia totalis/universalis, had higher clonality and more expanded CD8+ clones, which suggests antigenic drive. Tofacitinib significantly decreased scalp clonality and the number of expanded CD8+ clones among the top 100 scalp clones. Shared TCR sequences between patients were less evident than in mice, which may be partly attributable to HLA diversity in the patient population. Because the treated cohort was small and had just a single nonresponder, larger studies are needed to establish links between baseline CD8+ expansion and response. During tofacitinib treatment, many expanded lesional clones remained in scalp and blood, and this persistence may partly explain relapse after treatment is stopped. Scalp TCR repertoire analysis is complicated because resident alphabeta T cells in normal human skin are also sequenced, whereas mouse skin is dominated by gammadelta T cells.

The time point label, read with the paper, signifies: roughly 24 weeks on oral tofacitinib. Interpreted using the paper, the treatment or condition label stands for: oral pan-JAK inhibitor, 5-10 mg twice daily. Peripheral blood and lesional scalp punch biopsies were obtained from patients with alopecia areata. PBMCs were separated by density centrifugation and stained for CD3, CD4 and CD8, after which CD4+ and CD8+ T cells were sorted on a FACSAria. The library was built by means of the immunoSEQ multiplex PCR assay. To provide template for TCR sequencing, every sample had RNA extracted and reverse transcribed into cDNA. First-strand cDNA was synthesized with SuperScript III using a 2:1 mix of oligo-dT and random hexamers. A synthetic immune receptor repertoire was used to measure amplification bias, and any remaining bias was corrected computationally. As for how the authors treated the data: Raw reads were preprocessed for error removal, and CDR3 was defined according to IMGT conventions as running from the conserved cysteine to phenylalanine. To get clonality, Shannon entropy was normalized by log2 of the number of productive unique TCRs and the result was subtracted from 1. Whether each scalp clone was CD4 or CD8 was inferred by checking scalp TCRbeta sequences against the CD4 and CD8 repertoires from sorted blood. TCRdb retrieved this table from immuneACCESS and kept in-frame rearrangements only. Not all clones are present; in checked studies, unresolved V genes account for under half, and no reason is known for the remainder. V, J and clone size derive from that table, while D and trimming were established from the DNA sequence. Present in this sample are roughly 100,000 clones, 44% of which were seen just once. Roughly 18% of the sample goes to the ten largest clones.

Regarding this clone: Its antigen specificity is not known. Qualities for individual bases were not recorded, and no much larger clone is one base off.

The CDR3 goes from the cysteine to the phenylalanine over 16 residues. Just the 48-base CDR3 DNA is kept, in frame starting at base 1. CDR1 LGHNA and CDR2 YSLEER are derived from the germline V gene. V and J are trimmed by 5 bases and 2 bases, and the gene matches miss 9 bases of the junction. The rearranged segments are TRBV4-3 and TRBJ2-7, and TRBD1 aligns with 10 junction nucleotides. The sequence derives from a human donor with alopecia areata. The sequencing here drew on CD8+ T cells sorted from blood, taken at week 24, from a patient treated with tofacitinib. The CDR3 reads as follows: CASSYLGTGEPYEQYF. The nucleotides are TGCGCCAGCAGCTATTTAGGGACAGGGGAGCCCTACGAGCAGTACTTC.